The clone carrying this T cell receptor beta chain has only a few counts. From RNA transcripts, TCR beta CDR3 regions were amplified. TCR CDR3 regions were first amplified by RT-PCR with HTBI primers. TCRdb re-called the multiplex PCR reads with MiXCR, one entry per CDR3 protein. The sample includes some 800,000 distinct CDR3 sequences, 38% of them seen just once. The data are from a study of T cells in Graves' hyperthyroidism and ophthalmopathy. Overall study context: Peripheral blood was drawn at first diagnosis, prior to all treatment.

Lactation, pregnancy, other autoimmune disease or uncontrolled infection led to exclusion of patients. The V gene's germline CDR1 is SGHDT and CDR2 YYEEEE. After removal of 3 bases from V and 1 base from J, the junction contained 5 bases not matched to a gene. This CDR3 contains 16 residues. The TCR comes from a man aged 18 to 35 with Graves' hyperthyroidism. V gene TRBV5-6 combines with J gene TRBJ1-5, with 9 bases aligning to TRBD1. Specimen: blood. In DNA form, the CDR3 reads TGTGCCAGCAGCTCCTACAGGGGGCTAAGCAATCAGCCCCAGCATTTT. This gives the protein CASSSYRGLSNQPQHF.